The 7 T cell receptor beta chains below were found in one sample sequenced in a study of T cells after yellow fever vaccination. From the 5' RACE reads, TCRdb called clonotypes with MiXCR, one entry per CDR3 protein. The table records 360,000 or so distinct CDR3 sequences, 11% of them present only once. The input for sequencing was PBMCs, taken on the day of the first yellow fever vaccination. The source of these receptors is a young man who received the YFV17D yellow fever vaccine.

In this sample, this clonotype turned up many times. This chain links TRBV7-8 with TRBJ2-3; D ambiguous. V lost 5 bases, J lost 0 bases, and 3 bases lay in between. Germline values: CDR1 SGHVS, CDR2 FQNEAQ. The CDR3 runs to 12 residues. The CDR3 bases are TGTGCCAGCAGCCGCAGCACAGATACGCAGTATTTT. Protein product: CASSRSTDTQYF.

The gene calls are TRBV20-1 and TRBJ2-2; 10 bases are a match to TRBD1. Germline V gene sequence: CDR1 DFQATT, CDR2 SNEGSKA (reference sequence). CDR3 length: 15 residues. Trimming at V came to 0 bases and at J to 2 bases, leaving 0 bases not matched to a gene. CDR3 sequence (DNA): TGCAGTGCTAGAGAGACAGGGGGCAACACCGGGGAGCTGTTTTTT. It yields the protein CSARETGGNTGELFF.

This clonotype was counted a few times. V and J are TRBV3-1 and TRBJ2-5; TRBD2 matches at 9 bases. The CDR3 loop spans 15 amino acids. J lost 5 bases, V lost 2 bases, and 6 bases had no gene match. Germline V gene sequence: CDR1 LGHDT, CDR2 YNNKEL (reference sequence). The CDR3 protein is CASSQRGTSKETQYF. The CDR3 DNA is TGTGCCAGCAGCCAAAGGGGGACTAGCAAGGAGACCCAGTACTTC.

This chain uses TRBV19 with TRBJ2-7, with 7 bases identical to TRBD1. The germline V gene has CDR1 LNHDA and CDR2 SQIVND (reference sequence). This CDR3 is 13 amino acids long. The trim removed 8 bases at V and 3 bases at J, leaving 7 bases unmatched. CDR3 nucleotides: TGTGCCAGTTGTGGGACAGCCGTCTACGAGCAGTACTTC. It translates to CASCGTAVYEQYF.

This chain connects TRBV7-3 to TRBJ2-3; 9 nucleotides align to TRBD2. Losses at the gene ends were 2 bases for V and 3 bases for J; bases not matched to a gene: 12. Germline V gene sequence: CDR1 SGHTA, CDR2 FQGTGA. The CDR3 is made up of 18 amino acids. This CDR3 reads CASSLGPRIAGETDTQYF. The DNA for the CDR3 is TGTGCCAGCAGCTTAGGCCCCCGGATAGCGGGGGAGACAGATACGCAGTATTTT.

This CDR3 reads CATSRDHAVQETQYF. In DNA form, the CDR3 reads TGTGCCACCAGCAGAGATCACGCGGTACAAGAGACCCAGTACTTC. The chain is built from TRBV15 and TRBJ2-5; no definite D call. The germline V gene has CDR1 LNHNV and CDR2 YYDKDF (reference sequence). The CDR3 covers 15 residues. The germline V and J ends were trimmed by 0 bases and 2 bases, with 10 bases remaining between them.

This clonotype was recorded a few times. The V gene is TRBV18, the J gene TRBJ1-2, with D possibly being TRBD1 (5 bases). Between the trimmed V and J ends, which lost 3 bases and 1 base, there was a span of 9 bases. This CDR3 region has 14 residues. The V gene's germline CDR1 is KGHSH and CDR2 LQKENI. CDR3: CASSPGPDNYGYTF. The CDR3, as DNA: TGTGCCAGCTCACCGGGGCCTGATAACTATGGCTACACCTTC.